The 19 T cell receptor beta chains presented below share a single source sample, sequenced in a study of beta chain features in type 1 diabetes. The authors reverse transcribed all of the isolated RNA, so sequencing captured expressed TCRB transcripts. Sequencing was performed with immunoSEQ multiplex PCR; in TCRdb, only in-frame clones are kept and a portion is missing. The table shows hundreds of thousands of clones, with over 12% occurring only once. Sequencing was carried out using naive CD4+ T cells from blood. The origin of the receptors is a woman between 35 and 50 years old in good health.

The CDR3: CASSPRQEINEKLFF. The CDR3 DNA sequence: TGTGCCAGCTCACCCCGACAGGAAATTAATGAAAAACTGTTTTTT. This chain uses TRBV18 with TRBJ1-4, with D tentatively TRBD1 (6 bases). V was cut by 3 bases and J by 4 bases, with 12 bases left in between. Germline loops: CDR1 KGHSH, CDR2 LQKENI. This CDR3 has 15 amino acids.

This clone was detected only a few times. The chain has TRBV9 and TRBJ2-2, with D perhaps TRBD1 (5 bases). Germline V gene lookup returns CDR1 SGDLS and CDR2 YYNGEE. CDR3 size: 14 residues. The V gene lost 7 bases and the J gene lost 0 bases, with 10 bases spanning the gap. CDR3 DNA sequence: TGTGCCAGCGGGAAGACAGCGAACACCGGGGAGCTGTTTTTT. Amino acids: CASGKTANTGELFF.

The J gene is TRBJ1-4, the V gene TRBV6-5; D is ambiguous. Deletions cut 0 bases from V and 4 bases from J, with 6 bases between. This CDR3 is 14 amino acids long. Looked up from germline, CDR1 is MNHEY and CDR2 is SVGAGI. The CDR3 loop is CASSYSVVNEKLFF. CDR3 nucleotide sequence: TGTGCCAGCAGTTACTCAGTAGTTAATGAAAAACTGTTTTTT.

This clone was counted between two and nine times. The rearrangement uses TRBV2 and TRBJ2-3; D uncertain. Trimming removed 1 base at V and 2 bases at J, with 7 bases between. The CDR3 sequence is 14 residues long. Germline V lookup: CDR1 SNHLY, CDR2 FYNNEI. CDR3 loop: CASSEDTHTDTQYF. CDR3 coding DNA: TGTGCCAGCAGTGAAGACACCCACACAGATACGCAGTATTTT.

The chain joins TRBV19 to TRBJ1-2; D is perhaps TRBD1 (5 bases). V lost 6 bases to trimming and J lost 4 bases, with 15 bases between them. The germline V gene has CDR1 LNHDA and CDR2 SQIVND (reference sequence). This CDR3 contains 14 residues. The CDR3 loop reads CASSSLTDRYGYTF. The CDR3 DNA sequence: TGTGCCAGTAGCTCCTTGACAGACCGCTATGGCTACACCTTC.

This clone came up a few times. The chain carries TRBV10-3 and TRBJ2-5, with D tentatively TRBD2 (6 bases). From germline, CDR1 is ENHRY and CDR2 SYGVKD. Deletions cut 5 bases from V and 5 bases from J, with 15 bases between. This CDR3 has 14 amino acids. Written as DNA, the CDR3 is TGTGCCATCAGTAAGGGACTTGCGCAGGAGACCCAGTACTTC. This sequence encodes CAISKGLAQETQYF.

This clone was found a few times. This chain uses TRBV7-2 with TRBJ1-5; the D gene is possibly TRBD1 (5 bases). Trimming pared 2 bases from V and 1 base from J, leaving 12 bases between. This CDR3 comprises 16 residues. Looked up from germline, CDR1 is SGHTA and CDR2 is FQGNSA. The DNA for the CDR3 is TGTGCCAGCAGCTTAAACGGGCGGGGGAGCAATCAGCCCCAGCATTTT. Protein: CASSLNGRGSNQPQHF.

This clone showed up just a few times. The chain couples TRBV4-3 to TRBJ1-3; TRBD1 aligns across 7 bases. J was trimmed by 0 bases and V by 3 bases; bases with no gene match: 5. The CDR3 runs to 16 residues. Germline V lookup: CDR1 LGHNA, CDR2 YSLEER. The CDR3 is CASSHRQGISGNTIYF. CDR3 nucleotide sequence: TGCGCCAGCAGCCACCGACAGGGAATCTCTGGAAACACCATATATTTT.

This CDR3 reads CASSLTGRIGYTF. Here the CDR3 DNA reads TGTGCCAGCAGCTTGACAGGGCGAATAGGCTACACCTTC. V gene TRBV5-4 combines with J gene TRBJ1-2; D might be TRBD1 (6 bases). V was pared by 1 base and J by 8 bases, with 12 bases between. CDR1 and CDR2 from the germline V gene are SGHNT and YYREEE (reference sequence). This CDR3 has 13 residues.

This clone was detected a few times. This rearrangement joins TRBV5-1 to TRBJ2-1, with 11 bases fitting TRBD2. This CDR3 spans 16 amino acids. Germline-derived CDR1 and CDR2 are SGHRS and YFSETQ. The V and J ends lost 4 bases and 0 bases, in that order; junction bases with no gene match: 3. The CDR3 reads CASSRSGGASYNEQFF. The CDR3 nucleotides are TGCGCCAGCAGCCGTAGCGGGGGGGCCTCCTACAATGAGCAGTTCTTC. The full variable domain, completed using reference TRBV5-1 and TRBJ2-1, is KAGVTQTPRYLIKTRGQQVTLSCSPISGHRSVSWYQQTPGQGLQFLFEYFSETQRNKGNFPGRFSGRQFSNSRSEMNVSTLELGDSALYLCASSRSGGASYNEQFFGPGTRLTVL.

V is TRBV7-8 and J is TRBJ2-2, with a weak D call TRBD1 (5 bases). Per the germline V gene, CDR1 is SGHVS and CDR2 is FQNEAQ. The V end lost 7 bases, the J end lost 6 bases, and 15 bases lay between the germline ends. The CDR3 consists of 14 residues. The CDR3 DNA follows: TGTGCCAGCATCAAAAGCAGGGCGTCCGGGGAGCTGTTTTTT. Protein product: CASIKSRASGELFF.

The V and J genes are TRBV19 and TRBJ2-7; tentatively, D is TRBD1 (5 bases). The CDR3 has 13 residues. V was clipped by 3 bases and J by 1 base, with 7 bases between them. The germline V gene has CDR1 LNHDA and CDR2 SQIVND (reference sequence). The CDR3 nucleotides are TGTGCCAGTAGTATGCAGGGTTCCTACGAGCAGTACTTC. It specifies CASSMQGSYEQYF.

This clone was observed a few times. The J gene is TRBJ2-5, the V gene TRBV11-2, with 10 bases lining up with TRBD2. The germline gives CDR1 SGHAT, CDR2 FQNNGV. The CDR3 runs 16 residues. The ends lost 5 bases at V and 5 bases at J; junction bases unmatched: 11. The CDR3 nucleotides read TGTGCCAGCAGCCCTAGTCAGCTAGCGGGGGAGGAGACCCAGTACTTC. Protein: CASSPSQLAGEETQYF.

This clone was counted many times. This chain joins TRBV28 and TRBJ2-1, with D hard to call. Germline values: CDR1 MDHEN, CDR2 SYDVKM. Trimming left V 3 bases short and J 8 bases short, with 11 bases between. The CDR3 runs 13 residues. CDR3 in amino acids: CASSFPPGYEQFF. Here the CDR3 DNA reads TGTGCCAGCAGTTTTCCGCCCGGGTATGAGCAGTTCTTC.

As regards this clone: The same CDR3 arises from other DNA sequences in this sample as well. This chain links TRBV5-1 with TRBJ2-7; D perhaps matches TRBD2 (6 bases). Germline loops: CDR1 SGHRS, CDR2 YFSETQ. V lost 0 bases to trimming and J lost 0 bases, with 10 bases between them. This CDR3 comprises 15 residues. The CDR3 loop is CASSLVAGSSYEQYF. Here the CDR3 DNA reads TGCGCCAGCAGCTTGGTGGCGGGGAGCTCCTACGAGCAGTACTTC.

This clone was found a few times. The chain links TRBV15 to TRBJ1-2, with 9 bases aligning to TRBD1. The CDR3 loop spans 15 amino acids. The V gene end was trimmed by 3 bases and the J gene end by 4 bases; junction bases not matched to a gene: 6. From germline, CDR1 is LNHNV and CDR2 YYDKDF (reference sequence). For the CDR3, the DNA is TGTGCCACCAGCAGGCTACAGGGGGCCGGCTATGGCTACACCTTC. Its protein is CATSRLQGAGYGYTF.

This clone has more than one count but fewer than ten. As DNA, the CDR3 is TGTGCCAGCTCGGGCGGGGACAGGGGCCACGAGCAGTACTTC. It yields the protein CASSGGDRGHEQYF. The genes are TRBV18 and TRBJ2-7; 10 bases line up with TRBD1. Germline CDR1 KGHSH, CDR2 LQKENI. The CDR3 is made up of 14 amino acids. The V segment lost 6 bases and the J segment 5 bases; nucleotides outside the gene matches: 7.

Ten or more counts support this clone. This chain links TRBV5-4 with TRBJ2-6; D gene ambiguous. CDR3 length: 15 amino acids. The V and J ends lost 4 bases and 2 bases respectively, with 10 bases between them. Germline V lookup: CDR1 SGHNT, CDR2 YYREEE (reference sequence). The chain's CDR3 is CASSAEPAGANVLTF. The CDR3 DNA sequence: TGTGCCAGCAGCGCCGAGCCCGCTGGGGCCAACGTCCTGACTTTC.

This clone appeared a few times. The gene calls are TRBV7-2 and TRBJ1-6; D perhaps matches TRBD1 (6 bases). CDR1 SGHTA and CDR2 FQGNSA come from the germline V gene. The CDR3 is made up of 14 amino acids. The ends were cut back, 5 bases at V and 10 bases at J, with 15 bases in the middle. CDR3 DNA sequence: TGTGCCAGCAGCCCACAGGGAGACGGCTCACCCCTCCACTTT. Translating gives CASSPQGDGSPLHF.